This TCR beta chain was recorded in a study of blood T cell repertoires in COVID-19. Study summary: From the United States, Italy and Spain came samples of acute and convalescent COVID-19. The analysed material was cDNA or gDNA that came from T cells, B-cell-depleted T cells, or PBMCs.

Per the original methods: The authors estimated nucleated cell counts from reference gene primer amplification. Method: immunoSEQ multiplex PCR; TCRdb's copy keeps in-frame clones and lacks some. D and trimming come from the DNA, and the V and J calls and clone size come from that table. Among about 70,000 clones listed, 60% to 85% were seen once. The receptor's source is a man between 65 and 85 years old with acute or convalescent COVID-19. Specimen: peripheral blood.

CDR3 nucleotides: TGTGCCAGCTCACCGGACAGGGACGGCTACACCTTC. Translation: CASSPDRDGYTF. This chain connects TRBV18 to TRBJ1-2; 8 bases match TRBD1. CDR3 length: 12 amino acids. The J segment lost 8 bases and the V segment lost 3 bases, leaving 2 bases of the junction unmatched. CDR1 and CDR2 (germline): KGHSH, LQKENI.